This T cell receptor (beta chain) was captured in a study of shared clonotypes between healthy human individuals. Each subset's genomic DNA was split evenly across several immunoSEQ plates. About 30,000 T cell genomes, or around 180 ng DNA, went into the sorted-subset replicate PCRs. Assay: immunoSEQ multiplex PCR; the TCRdb copy retains only in-frame clones and omits some. Here the sample spans 1.4 million to 1.5 million clones, roughly 96% being singletons. The length of the CDR3 is 14 residues. Germline trimming cut 1 base from V and 9 bases from J; bases unmatched to any gene: 6. CDR1 is SGHNT and CDR2 is YENEEA in the germline V gene. To note about this clone: Its antigen is not identified.

General study results and limits: The study generally estimated greater richness for naive than memory subsets. All-four-donor shared clonotypes had higher generation probabilities than non-shared clonotypes did.

Material for sequencing was naive CD4+ T cells sorted from blood. The subset here: CD45RA+ positively selected. The rearrangement uses TRBV11-3 and TRBJ2-1; 7 bases align to TRBD2. The receptor was isolated from a young man in good health. The CDR3 DNA sequence: TGTGCCAGCAGCTTAGGACTAGCCTTTGGTGAGCAGTTCTTC. Translation: CASSLGLAFGEQFF.